This TCR beta chain was identified in a study of CXCR3-negative and CXCR3-positive naive CD8 T cells. About the research overall: Summed over all libraries, TRB reads came to 110 million to 150 million, with about 1.5 +/- 0.3 million per library.

Study-wide findings and caveats: Naive cells positive for CXCR3 carried more hydrophobic TRB CDR3s than CXCR3-negative ones.

5' RACE that incorporated UMI labels was used to prepare the TRB cDNA libraries. Following a re-call of the 5' RACE reads, TCRdb has one entry per CDR3 protein and lacks DNA. This sample contains around 84,000 distinct CDR3 sequences. The CDR3 consists of 13 residues. CDR1 is SEHNR, CDR2 FQNEAQ, per germline (reference sequence). As to this clonotype: Antigen unknown.

The rearrangement uses TRBV7-9 and TRBJ2-3; TCRdb's D call, TRBD1, is unchecked because there is no DNA. The sample consisted of naive CXCR3+ CD8+ T cells from blood. Documented subset: CD45RO-CCR7+CD27+CD95- naive CD8+ T cells expressing CXCR3 (TNR3+). The sequence came from a human donor in good health. Some clones in this sample may be carry-over from other donors' samples. The CDR3 sequence is CAADKEGTDTQYF. The full variable domain, completed using reference TRBV7-9 and TRBJ2-3, is DTGVSQNPRHKITKRGQNVTFRCDPISEHNRLYWYRQTLGQGPEFLTYFQNEAQLEKSRLLSDRFSAERPKGSFSTLEIQRTEQGDSAMYLCAADKEGTDTQYFGPGTRLTVL.